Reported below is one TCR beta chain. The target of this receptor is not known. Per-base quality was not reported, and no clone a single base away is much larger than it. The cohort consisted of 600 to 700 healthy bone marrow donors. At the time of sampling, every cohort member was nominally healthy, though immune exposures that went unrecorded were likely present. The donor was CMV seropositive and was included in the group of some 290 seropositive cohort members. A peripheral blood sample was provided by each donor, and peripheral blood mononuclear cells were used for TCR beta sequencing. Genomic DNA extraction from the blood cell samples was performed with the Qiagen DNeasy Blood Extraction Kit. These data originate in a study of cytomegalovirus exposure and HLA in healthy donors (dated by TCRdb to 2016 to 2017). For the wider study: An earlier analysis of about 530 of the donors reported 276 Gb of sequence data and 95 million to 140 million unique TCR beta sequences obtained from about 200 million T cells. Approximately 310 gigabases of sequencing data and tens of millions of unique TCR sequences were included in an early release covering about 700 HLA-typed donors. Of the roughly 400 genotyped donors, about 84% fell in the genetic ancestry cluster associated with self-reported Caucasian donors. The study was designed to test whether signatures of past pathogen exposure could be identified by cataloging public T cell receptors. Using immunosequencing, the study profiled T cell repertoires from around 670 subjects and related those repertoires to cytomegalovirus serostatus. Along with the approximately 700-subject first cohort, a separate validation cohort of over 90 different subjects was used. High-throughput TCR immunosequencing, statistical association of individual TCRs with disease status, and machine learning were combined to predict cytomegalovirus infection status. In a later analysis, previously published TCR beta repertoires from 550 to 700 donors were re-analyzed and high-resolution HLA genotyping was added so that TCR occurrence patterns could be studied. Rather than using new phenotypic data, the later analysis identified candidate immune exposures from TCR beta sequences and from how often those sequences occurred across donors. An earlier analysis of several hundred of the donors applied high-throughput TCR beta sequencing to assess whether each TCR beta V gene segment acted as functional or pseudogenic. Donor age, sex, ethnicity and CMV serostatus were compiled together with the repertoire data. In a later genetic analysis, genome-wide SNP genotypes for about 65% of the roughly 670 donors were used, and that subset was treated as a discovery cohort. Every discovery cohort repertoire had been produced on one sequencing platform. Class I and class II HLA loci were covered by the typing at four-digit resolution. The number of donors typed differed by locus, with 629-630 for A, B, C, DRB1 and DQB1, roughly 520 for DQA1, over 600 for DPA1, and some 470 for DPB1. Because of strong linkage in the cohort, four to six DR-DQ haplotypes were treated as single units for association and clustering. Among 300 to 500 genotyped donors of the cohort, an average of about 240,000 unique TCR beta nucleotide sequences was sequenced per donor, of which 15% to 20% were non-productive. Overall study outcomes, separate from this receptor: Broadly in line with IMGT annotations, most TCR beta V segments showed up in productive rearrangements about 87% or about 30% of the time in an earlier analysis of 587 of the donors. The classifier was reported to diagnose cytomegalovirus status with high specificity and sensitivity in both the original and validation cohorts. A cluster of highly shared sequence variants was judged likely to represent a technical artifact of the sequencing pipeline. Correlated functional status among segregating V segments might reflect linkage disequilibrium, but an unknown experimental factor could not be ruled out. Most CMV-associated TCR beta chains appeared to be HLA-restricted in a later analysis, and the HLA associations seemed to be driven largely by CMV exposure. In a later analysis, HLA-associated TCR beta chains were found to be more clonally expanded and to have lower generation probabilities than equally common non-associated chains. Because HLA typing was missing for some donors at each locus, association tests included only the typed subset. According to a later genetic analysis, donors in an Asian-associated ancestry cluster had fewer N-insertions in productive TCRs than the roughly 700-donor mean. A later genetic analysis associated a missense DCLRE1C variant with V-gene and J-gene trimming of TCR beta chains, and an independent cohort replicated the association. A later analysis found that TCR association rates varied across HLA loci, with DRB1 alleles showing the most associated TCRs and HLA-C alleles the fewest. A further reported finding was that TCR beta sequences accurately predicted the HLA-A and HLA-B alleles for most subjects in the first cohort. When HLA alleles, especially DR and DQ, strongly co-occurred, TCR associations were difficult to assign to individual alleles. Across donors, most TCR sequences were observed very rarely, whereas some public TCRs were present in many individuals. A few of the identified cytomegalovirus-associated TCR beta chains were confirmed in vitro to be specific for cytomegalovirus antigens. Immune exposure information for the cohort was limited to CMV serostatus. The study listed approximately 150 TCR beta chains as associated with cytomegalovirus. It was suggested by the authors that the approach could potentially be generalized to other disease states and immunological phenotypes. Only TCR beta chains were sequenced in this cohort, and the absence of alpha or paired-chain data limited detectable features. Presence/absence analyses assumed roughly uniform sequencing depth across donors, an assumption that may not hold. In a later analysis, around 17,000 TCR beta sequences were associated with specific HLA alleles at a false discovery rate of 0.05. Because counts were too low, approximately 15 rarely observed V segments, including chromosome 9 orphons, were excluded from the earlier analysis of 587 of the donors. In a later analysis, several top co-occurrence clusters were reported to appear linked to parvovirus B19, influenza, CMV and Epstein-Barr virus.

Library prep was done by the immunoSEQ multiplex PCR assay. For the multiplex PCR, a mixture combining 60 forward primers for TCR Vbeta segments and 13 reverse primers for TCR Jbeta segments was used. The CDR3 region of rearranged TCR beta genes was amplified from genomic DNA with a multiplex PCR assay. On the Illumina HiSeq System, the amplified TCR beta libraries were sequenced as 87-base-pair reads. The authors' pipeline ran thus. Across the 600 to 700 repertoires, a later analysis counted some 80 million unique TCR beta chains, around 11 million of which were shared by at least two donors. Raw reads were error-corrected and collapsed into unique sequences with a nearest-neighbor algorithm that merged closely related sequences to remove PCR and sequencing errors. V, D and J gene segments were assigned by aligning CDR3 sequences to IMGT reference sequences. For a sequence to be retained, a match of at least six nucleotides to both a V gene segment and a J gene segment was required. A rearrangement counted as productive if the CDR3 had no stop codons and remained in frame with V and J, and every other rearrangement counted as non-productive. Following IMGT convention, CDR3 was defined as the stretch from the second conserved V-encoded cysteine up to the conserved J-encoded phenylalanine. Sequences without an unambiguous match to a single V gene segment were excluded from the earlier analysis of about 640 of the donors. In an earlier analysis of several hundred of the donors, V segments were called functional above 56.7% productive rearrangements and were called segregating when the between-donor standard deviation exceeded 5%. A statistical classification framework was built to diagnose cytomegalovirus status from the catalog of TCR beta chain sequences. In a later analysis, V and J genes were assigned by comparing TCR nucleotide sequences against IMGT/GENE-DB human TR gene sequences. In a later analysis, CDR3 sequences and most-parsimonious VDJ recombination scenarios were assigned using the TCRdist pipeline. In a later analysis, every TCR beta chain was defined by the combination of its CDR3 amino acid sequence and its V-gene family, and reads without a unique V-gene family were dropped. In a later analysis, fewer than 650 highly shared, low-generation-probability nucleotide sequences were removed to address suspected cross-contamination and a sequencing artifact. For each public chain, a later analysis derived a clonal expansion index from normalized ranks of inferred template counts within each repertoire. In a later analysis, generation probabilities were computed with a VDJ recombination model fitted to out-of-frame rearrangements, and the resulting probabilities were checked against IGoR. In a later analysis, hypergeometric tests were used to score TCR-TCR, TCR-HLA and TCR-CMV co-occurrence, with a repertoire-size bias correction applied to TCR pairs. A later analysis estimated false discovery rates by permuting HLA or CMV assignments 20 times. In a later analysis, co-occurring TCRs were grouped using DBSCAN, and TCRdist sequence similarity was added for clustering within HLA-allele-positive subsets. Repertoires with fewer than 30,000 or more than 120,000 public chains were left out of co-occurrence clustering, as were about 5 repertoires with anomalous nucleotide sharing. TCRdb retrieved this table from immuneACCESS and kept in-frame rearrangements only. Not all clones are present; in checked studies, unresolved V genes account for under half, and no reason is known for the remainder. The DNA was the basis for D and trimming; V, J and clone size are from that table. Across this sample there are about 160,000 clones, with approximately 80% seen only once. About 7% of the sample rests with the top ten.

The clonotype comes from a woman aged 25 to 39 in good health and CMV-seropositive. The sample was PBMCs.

The CDR3 sequence is CASSETSYYNEQFF. The DNA sequence reads TGTGCCAGCAGTGAAACCAGTTACTACAATGAGCAGTTCTTC. The V and J segments used are TRBV2 and TRBJ2-1; the D gene assignment is ambiguous. Taken from cysteine to phenylalanine, the CDR3 has 14 residues. The kept DNA is CDR3 alone, 42 bases in frame from the first base. Relative to germline, V is 2 bases shorter and J is 3 bases shorter, with 8 bases between their ends. The germline V gene encodes CDR1 SNHLY and CDR2 FYNNEI.